Shown below are 22 T cell receptor beta chains from a single sample sequenced in a study of shared clonotypes between healthy human individuals (dated by TCRdb to about 2020). The library was produced with the immunoSEQ multiplex PCR assay. TCRdb limited this immuneACCESS table to in-frame rearrangements with V and J called. A share of clones is missing; checked studies link under half to unresolved V genes, and the rest is unexplained. The sample contains fewer than 1.4 million clones, about 84% of them found a single time. Of the sample, 0.61% is held by the ten largest clones. The sequencing input was memory CD4+ T cells from PBMCs. The cell subset or site label here, explained by the study, means: CD45RA-negative fraction. Receptors originate from a man between 18 and 29 years old in good health. Some clones in this sample may be carry-over from other donors' samples.

Regarding this clone: This clone may be a read error of a much larger clone one base away. The same CDR3 is also encoded by other DNA sequences in this sample. CDR3 sequence (DNA): TGTGCCAGCAGTTTATTGGCCTACGAGCAGTACTTC. Its protein is CASSLLAYEQYF. The chain links TRBV28 to TRBJ2-7; D is unclear. The V end lost 1 base, the J end lost 2 bases, and 3 bases lay between the germline ends. CDR1 MDHEN and CDR2 SYDVKM come from the germline V gene. The CDR3 has 12 residues.

The chain has TRBV7-3 and TRBJ2-3; 16 nucleotides match TRBD2. The trim removed 5 bases at V and 5 bases at J, leaving 7 bases unmatched. The germline V gene encodes CDR1 SGHTA and CDR2 FQGTGA. The CDR3 loop spans 17 amino acids. The CDR3 spells CASSLGTSGRAGDTQYF. CDR3 nucleotides: TGTGCCAGCAGCCTGGGGACTAGCGGGAGGGCCGGAGATACGCAGTATTTT. Based on the CDR3 plus reference TRBV7-3 and TRBJ2-3, the full variable domain is GAGVSQTPSNKVTEKGKYVELRCDPISGHTALYWYRQSLGQGPEFLIYFQGTGAADDSGLPNDRFFAVRPEGSVSTLKIQRTERGDSAVYLCASSLGTSGRAGDTQYFGPGTRLTVL.

Many counts were recorded for this clone. The CDR3 DNA reads TGTGCCAGTAGTACCTCCAAATTAACTAACTATGGCTACACCTTC. Amino acids: CASSTSKLTNYGYTF. The chain links TRBV19 to TRBJ1-2; D gene uncertain. Trimming stripped 4 bases from V and 0 bases from J, with 12 bases between. Germline loops: CDR1 LNHDA, CDR2 SQIVND (reference sequence). This CDR3 has 15 residues.

V usage is TRBV28 and J usage is TRBJ1-1, with 7 bases identical to TRBD1. V was pared by 9 bases and J by 1 base, with 8 bases of the junction left unmatched. CDR1 is MDHEN and CDR2 is SYDVKM in the germline V gene. CDR3 length equals 14 residues. The CDR3 nucleotides read TGTGCCAGTTTCCTTCGACAGGGGAACACTGAAGCTTTCTTT. Translated, it gives CASFLRQGNTEAFF.

This CDR3 is CASSPYGTPLEPQHF. DNA for the CDR3: TGTGCCAGCTCACCCTATGGGACCCCCCTGGAGCCCCAGCATTTT. The chain employs TRBV18 and TRBJ1-5, with D tentatively TRBD1 (5 bases). Trimming removed 3 bases at V and 8 bases at J, with 17 bases between. Per germline, CDR1 KGHSH and CDR2 LQKENI. The CDR3 covers 15 residues.

The chain couples TRBV19 to TRBJ1-4, with no clear D. Trimming took 6 bases from V and 5 from J, leaving 16 bases between them. The V gene's germline CDR1 is LNHDA and CDR2 SQIVND (reference sequence). The CDR3 is 15 amino acids. CDR3 loop: CASRQSWAVNEKLFF. CDR3 nucleotides: TGTGCCAGTAGGCAGAGCTGGGCAGTAAATGAAAAACTGTTTTTT.

On this clone itself: This sample includes further DNA sequences coding for the same CDR3. The chain carries TRBV7-2 and TRBJ2-7; D is perhaps TRBD1 (5 bases). In germline, CDR1 is SGHTA, CDR2 FQGNSA. Deletions cut 1 base from V and 1 base from J, with 8 bases between. CDR3 size: 14 residues. This chain's CDR3 is CASSLVAGSYEQYF. CDR3 coding DNA: TGTGCCAGCAGCTTAGTGGCAGGGTCCTACGAGCAGTACTTC.

The rearrangement uses TRBV19 and TRBJ2-5, with 9 nucleotides matching TRBD1. The J call is in doubt because the DNA end fits TRBJ2-7 better. CDR1 is LNHDA, CDR2 SQIVND, per germline (reference sequence). The CDR3 is made up of 15 amino acids. In DNA form, the CDR3 reads TGTGCCAGTAGTAACCCAGACAGGGGGTCCTACGAGCAGTACTTC. Its translation is CASSNPDRGSYEQYF.

This chain links TRBV18 with TRBJ2-3; weak D call: TRBD1 (5 bases). The V end lost 5 bases, the J end lost 5 bases, and 14 bases lay between the germline ends. The germline gives CDR1 KGHSH, CDR2 LQKENI. The CDR3 totals 14 residues. CDR3 loop: CASSEDKARDTQYF. For the CDR3, the DNA is TGTGCCAGCTCAGAGGACAAAGCAAGAGATACGCAGTATTTT.

The V and J genes are TRBV6-5 and TRBJ2-7; tentatively, D is TRBD1 (6 bases). The CDR3 is made up of 14 amino acids. The germline CDR1 and CDR2 sequences are MNHEY and SVGAGI. The V gene lost 6 bases and the J gene lost 2 bases, with 14 bases spanning the gap. CDR3 coding DNA: TGTGCCAGCAGCCCCCGGGCAGGGGCCTACGAGCAGTACTTC. It yields the protein CASSPRAGAYEQYF.

V usage is TRBV19 and J usage is TRBJ1-2, with no clear D. Trimming took off 2 bases at V and 6 bases at J, with 10 bases between the two ends. Per germline, CDR1 LNHDA and CDR2 SQIVND (reference sequence). The CDR3 loop spans 13 amino acids. CDR3: CASSIMVGNGYTF. As DNA, the CDR3 is TGTGCCAGTAGTATAATGGTCGGGAATGGCTACACCTTC.

J is TRBJ1-2 and V is TRBV13, with D possibly matching TRBD1 (5 bases). Germline V CDR1 and CDR2: PRHDT, FYEKMQ (reference sequence). The V and J ends lost 4 bases and 4 bases respectively, with 13 bases between them. CDR3 size: 14 residues. The CDR3 sequence: CASSSSPGPYGYTF. CDR3 DNA sequence: TGTGCCAGCAGCTCAAGCCCGGGGCCCTATGGCTACACCTTC.

The rearrangement uses TRBV10-1 and TRBJ2-7; D remains unclear. Between the trimmed V and J ends, which lost 6 bases and 1 base, there was a span of 13 bases. CDR1 WNHNN and CDR2 SYGVQD come from the germline V gene (reference sequence). The CDR3 sequence is 14 residues long. CDR3: CASSAYRASYEQYF. Written as DNA, the CDR3 is TGCGCCAGCAGCGCTTACAGAGCGTCCTACGAGCAGTACTTC.

The V gene is TRBV4-1, the J gene TRBJ2-3; D call uncertain. Germline V lookup: CDR1 MGHRA, CDR2 YSYEKL. The CDR3 runs 15 residues. With 4 bases removed from V and 4 bases from J, the gap between germline ends came to 15 bases. The CDR3 is CASSPTGRNADTQYF. CDR3 DNA: TGCGCCAGCAGCCCAACGGGCCGTAACGCAGATACGCAGTATTTT.

V and J are TRBV25-1 and TRBJ2-7; 10 nucleotides match TRBD1. Germline loops: CDR1 MGHDK, CDR2 SYGVNS. CDR3 size: 17 residues. V was pared by 0 bases and J by 4 bases, with 9 bases of the junction left unmatched. CDR3 nucleotides: TGTGCCAGCAGTGAATATACGAGACAGGGGGCGATTTACGAGCAGTACTTC. Its protein product is CASSEYTRQGAIYEQYF.

With regard to this clone: A much larger clone differs by one base, so this may be a read error. This sequence joins TRBV13 and TRBJ1-1; no firm D call. Between the trimmed V and J ends, which lost 6 bases and 0 bases, there was a span of 8 bases. This CDR3 is 13 amino acids long. Germline CDR1 is PRHDT and CDR2 is FYEKMQ (reference sequence). The CDR3 sequence is CASSLTMNTEAFF. Written as DNA, the CDR3 is TGTGCCAGCAGTTTAACCATGAACACTGAAGCTTTCTTT.

This chain uses TRBV27 with TRBJ1-1; TRBD1 might be the D (5 bases). The CDR3 length is 14 residues. V lost 5 bases, J lost 4 bases, and 14 bases lay in between. In germline, CDR1 is MNHEY, CDR2 SMNVEV (reference sequence). Written as DNA, the CDR3 is TGTGCCAGCAGTCCATATGGGGGGGGCACTGAAGCTTTCTTT. It codes for CASSPYGGGTEAFF.

This clone has just one count. The V gene is TRBV28, the J gene TRBJ2-2; 7 positions agree with TRBD2. The germline gives CDR1 MDHEN, CDR2 SYDVKM. The length of the CDR3 is 17 residues. The J segment lost 5 bases and the V segment lost 5 bases, leaving 14 bases of the junction unmatched. CDR3: CASSPDPGLGWTGELFF. In DNA form, the CDR3 reads TGTGCCAGCAGTCCCGACCCCGGACTAGGGTGGACCGGGGAGCTGTTTTTT. Full variable domain (remainder filled in from reference TRBV28 and TRBJ2-2): DVKVTQSSRYLVKRTGEKVFLECVQDMDHENMFWYRQDPGLGLRLIYFSYDVKMKEKGDIPEGYSVSREKKERFSLILESASTNQTSMYLCASSPDPGLGWTGELFFGEGSRLTVL.

This rearrangement joins TRBV11-2 to TRBJ2-7; D unresolved. The CDR3 loop spans 17 amino acids. V gave up 5 bases and J gave up 1 base, with 21 bases separating them. Per germline, CDR1 SGHAT and CDR2 FQNNGV. DNA for the CDR3: TGTGCCAGCAGCCCATATTTCGACCCCAGGACGTCCTACGAGCAGTACTTC. Amino acids: CASSPYFDPRTSYEQYF.

As regards this clone: The same CDR3 can be traced to other DNA sequences in this sample. The V call is TRBV5-1, the J call TRBJ1-3; D uncertain. Germline V CDR1 and CDR2: SGHRS, YFSETQ. The germline V and J ends were trimmed by 0 bases and 0 bases, with 7 bases remaining between them. The CDR3 totals 15 residues. The CDR3: CASSLGGNSGNTIYF. The CDR3 DNA reads as TGCGCCAGCAGCTTGGGCGGAAACTCTGGAAACACCATATATTTT. The whole variable domain, filled in from reference TRBV5-1 and TRBJ1-3, reads KAGVTQTPRYLIKTRGQQVTLSCSPISGHRSVSWYQQTPGQGLQFLFEYFSETQRNKGNFPGRFSGRQFSNSRSEMNVSTLELGDSALYLCASSLGGNSGNTIYFGEGSWLTVV.

The genes are TRBV4-1 and TRBJ2-1; 9 bases align to TRBD2. Losses at the gene ends were 1 base for V and 7 bases for J; bases not matched to a gene: 14. The CDR3 sequence is 18 residues long. Germline values: CDR1 MGHRA, CDR2 YSYEKL. For the CDR3, the DNA is TGCGCCAGCAGCCAAGTTCCGTTCCCGGGACTAGCAGGGAATGAGCAGTTCTTC. This translates into CASSQVPFPGLAGNEQFF.

The chain uses TRBV7-8 and TRBJ2-2, with D maybe TRBD1 (5 bases). This CDR3 is 16 amino acids long. Trimming took off 1 base at V and 5 bases at J, with 14 bases between the two ends. CDR1 and CDR2 from the germline V gene are SGHVS and FQNEAQ. The CDR3 DNA reads TGTGCCAGCAGCTTAGAGGCCAGGGTTACGACCGGGGAGCTGTTTTTT. Amino acid sequence: CASSLEARVTTGELFF. The complete variable domain, with remaining parts taken from reference TRBV7-8 and TRBJ2-2, reads GAGVSQSPRYKVAKRGQDVALRCDPISGHVSLFWYQQALGQGPEFLTYFQNEAQLDKSGLPSDRFFAERPEGSVSTLKIQRTQQEDSAVYLCASSLEARVTTGELFFGEGSRLTVL.